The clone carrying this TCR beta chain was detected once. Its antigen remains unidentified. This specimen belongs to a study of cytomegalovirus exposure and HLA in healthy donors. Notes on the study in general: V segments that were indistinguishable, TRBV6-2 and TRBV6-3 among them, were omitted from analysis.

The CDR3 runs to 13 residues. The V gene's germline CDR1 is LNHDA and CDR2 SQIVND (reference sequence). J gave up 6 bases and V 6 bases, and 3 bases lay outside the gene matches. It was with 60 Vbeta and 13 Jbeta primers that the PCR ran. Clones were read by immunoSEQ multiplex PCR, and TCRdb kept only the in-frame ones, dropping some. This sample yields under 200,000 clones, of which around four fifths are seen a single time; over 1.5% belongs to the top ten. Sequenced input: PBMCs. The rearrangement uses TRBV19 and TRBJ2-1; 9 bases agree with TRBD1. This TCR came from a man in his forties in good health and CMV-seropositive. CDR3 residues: CASSRDRVNEQFF. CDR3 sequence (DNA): TGTGCCAGTAGCAGGGACAGGGTCAATGAGCAGTTCTTC.